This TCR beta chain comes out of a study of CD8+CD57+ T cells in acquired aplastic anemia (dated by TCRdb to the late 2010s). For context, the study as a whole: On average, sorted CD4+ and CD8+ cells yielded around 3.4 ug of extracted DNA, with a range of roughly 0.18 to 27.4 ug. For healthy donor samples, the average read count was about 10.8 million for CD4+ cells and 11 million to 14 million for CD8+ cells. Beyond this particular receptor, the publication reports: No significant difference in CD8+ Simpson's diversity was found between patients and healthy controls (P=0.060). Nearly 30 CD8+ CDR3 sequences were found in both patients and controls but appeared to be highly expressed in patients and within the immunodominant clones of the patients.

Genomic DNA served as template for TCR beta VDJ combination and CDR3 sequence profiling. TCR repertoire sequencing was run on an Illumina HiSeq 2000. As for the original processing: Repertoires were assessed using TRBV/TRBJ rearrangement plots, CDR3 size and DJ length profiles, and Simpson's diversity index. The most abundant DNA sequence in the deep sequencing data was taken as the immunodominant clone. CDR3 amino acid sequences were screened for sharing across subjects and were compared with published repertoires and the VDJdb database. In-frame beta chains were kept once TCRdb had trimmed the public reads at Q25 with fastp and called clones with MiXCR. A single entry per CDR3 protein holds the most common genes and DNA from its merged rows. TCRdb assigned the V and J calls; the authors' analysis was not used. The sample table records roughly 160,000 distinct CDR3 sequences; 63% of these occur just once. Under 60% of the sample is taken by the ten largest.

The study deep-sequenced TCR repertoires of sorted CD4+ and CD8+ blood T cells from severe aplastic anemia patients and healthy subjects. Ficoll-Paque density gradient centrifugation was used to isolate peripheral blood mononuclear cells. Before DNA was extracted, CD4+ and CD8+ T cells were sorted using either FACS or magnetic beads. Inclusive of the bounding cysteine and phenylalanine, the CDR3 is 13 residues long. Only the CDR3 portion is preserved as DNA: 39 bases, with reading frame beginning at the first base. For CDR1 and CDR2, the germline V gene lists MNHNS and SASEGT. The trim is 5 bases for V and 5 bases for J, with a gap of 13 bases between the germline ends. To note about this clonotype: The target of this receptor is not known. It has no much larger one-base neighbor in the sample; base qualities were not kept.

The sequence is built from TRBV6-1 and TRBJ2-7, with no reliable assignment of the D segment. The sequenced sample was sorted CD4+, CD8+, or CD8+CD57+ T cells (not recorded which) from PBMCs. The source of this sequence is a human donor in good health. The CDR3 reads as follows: CASSFTVMDEQYF. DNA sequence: TGTGCCAGCAGTTTTACGGTAATGGACGAGCAGTACTTC.